This TCR beta chain was found in a study of identical twins. Findings of the study overall: Because invariant MAIT and iNKT cells could be present, zero-insertion analyses could be partly confounded.

This clonotype was observed many times. What it recognizes is unknown. Template switching added a universal primer binding site, and final cDNA carried unique molecular identifiers. TCRdb re-called the 5' RACE reads with MiXCR, one entry per CDR3 protein. The sample lists roughly 690,000 distinct CDR3 sequences, 6% to 6.5% occurring once. Germline V gives CDR1 DFQATT, CDR2 SNEGSKA (reference sequence). The CDR3 runs to 13 residues. Trimming cost V 2 bases and J 5 bases, with 12 bases left between them. The chain employs TRBV20-1 and TRBJ2-5; D gene uncertain. The sequence derives from a man between 18 and 35 years old in good health. The sample was naive T cells sorted from blood. CDR3 sequence: CSARRPLHETQYF. The CDR3 DNA reads TGCAGTGCTAGACGTCCACTACATGAGACCCAGTACTTC.